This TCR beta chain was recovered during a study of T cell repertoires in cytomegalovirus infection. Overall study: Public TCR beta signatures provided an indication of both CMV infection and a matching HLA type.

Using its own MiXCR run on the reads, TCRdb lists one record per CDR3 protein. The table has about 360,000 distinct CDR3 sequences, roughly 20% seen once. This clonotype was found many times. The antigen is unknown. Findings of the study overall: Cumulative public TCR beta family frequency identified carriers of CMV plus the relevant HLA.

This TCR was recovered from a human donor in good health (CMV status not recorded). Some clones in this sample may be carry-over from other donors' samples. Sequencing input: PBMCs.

Here the CDR3 DNA reads TGTGCCAGCAGCTCTACCGGACCCCTCTACAATGAGCAGTTCTTC. Its translation: CASSSTGPLYNEQFF. The V gene is TRBV11-2, the J gene TRBJ2-1; D not certain. V was cut by 4 bases and J by 3 bases, with 13 bases left in between. Germline lookup yields CDR1 SGHAT and CDR2 FQNNGV. The CDR3 runs to 15 residues.